The 2 T cell receptor beta chains below all came from one sample that was sequenced in a study of blood T cell repertoires in COVID-19. Sequencing used immunoSEQ multiplex PCR; TCRdb keeps in-frame clones, though not all of them. The sample yields around 250,000 clones, about 84% seen once. Input material: PBMCs or T cells enriched from blood (not recorded which). Source of these receptors: a woman in her forties or fifties who had recovered from COVID-19.

This chain uses TRBV7-2 with TRBJ1-4; maybe TRBD1 (5 bases). V was shortened by 6 bases and J by 4 bases, with 15 bases between the two germline ends. Germline V gene sequence: CDR1 SGHTA, CDR2 FQGNSA. The CDR3 loop spans 15 amino acids. The CDR3 bases are TGTGCCAGCAGTTTAAGGGGCTACAATAATGAAAAACTGTTTTTT. It specifies CASSLRGYNNEKLFF.

The chain employs TRBV4-1 and TRBJ2-5; D is uncertain. Germline-derived CDR1 and CDR2 are MGHRA and YSYEKL. Trimming removed 1 base at V and 2 bases at J, with 11 bases between. This CDR3 is built from 15 residues. This chain's CDR3 is CASSQVLRLQETQYF. CDR3 DNA: TGCGCCAGCAGCCAAGTTCTGCGGCTACAAGAGACCCAGTACTTC.